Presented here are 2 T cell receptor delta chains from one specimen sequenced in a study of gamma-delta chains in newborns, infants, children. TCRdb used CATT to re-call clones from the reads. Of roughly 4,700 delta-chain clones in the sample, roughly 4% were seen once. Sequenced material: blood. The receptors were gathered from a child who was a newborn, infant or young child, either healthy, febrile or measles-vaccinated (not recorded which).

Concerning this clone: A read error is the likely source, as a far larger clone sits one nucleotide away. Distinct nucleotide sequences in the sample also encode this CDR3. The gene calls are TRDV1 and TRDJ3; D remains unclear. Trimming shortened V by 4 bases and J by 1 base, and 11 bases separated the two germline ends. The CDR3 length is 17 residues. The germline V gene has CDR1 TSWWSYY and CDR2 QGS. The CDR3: CALGGLTGSWDTRQMFF. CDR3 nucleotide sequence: TGTGCTCTTGGGGGCCTTACCGGATCCTGGGACACCCGACAGATGTTTTTC.

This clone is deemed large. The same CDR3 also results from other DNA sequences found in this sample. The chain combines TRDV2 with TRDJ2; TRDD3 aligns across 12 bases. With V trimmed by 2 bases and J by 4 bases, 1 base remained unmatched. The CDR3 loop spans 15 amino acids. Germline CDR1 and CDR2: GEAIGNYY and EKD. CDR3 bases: TGTGCCTGTGACATACTGGGGGATACGACAGCACAACTCTTCTTT. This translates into CACDILGDTTAQLFF.